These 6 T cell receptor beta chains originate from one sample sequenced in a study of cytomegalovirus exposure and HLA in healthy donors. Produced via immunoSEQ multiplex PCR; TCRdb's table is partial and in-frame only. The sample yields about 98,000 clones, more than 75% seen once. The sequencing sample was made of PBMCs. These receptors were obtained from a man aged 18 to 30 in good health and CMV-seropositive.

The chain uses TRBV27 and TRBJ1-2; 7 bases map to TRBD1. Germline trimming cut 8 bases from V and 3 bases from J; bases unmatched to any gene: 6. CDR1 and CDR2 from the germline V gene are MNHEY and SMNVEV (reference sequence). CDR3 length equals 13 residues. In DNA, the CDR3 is TGTGCCAGCCTATTAGACAGGGACTATGGCTACACCTTC. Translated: CASLLDRDYGYTF.

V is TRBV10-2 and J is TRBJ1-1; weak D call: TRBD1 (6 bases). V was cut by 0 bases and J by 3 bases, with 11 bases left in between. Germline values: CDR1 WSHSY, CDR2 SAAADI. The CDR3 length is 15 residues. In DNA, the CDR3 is TGCGCCAGCAGTGAGTCAGCAGGGGTGGACACTGAAGCTTTCTTT. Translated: CASSESAGVDTEAFF.

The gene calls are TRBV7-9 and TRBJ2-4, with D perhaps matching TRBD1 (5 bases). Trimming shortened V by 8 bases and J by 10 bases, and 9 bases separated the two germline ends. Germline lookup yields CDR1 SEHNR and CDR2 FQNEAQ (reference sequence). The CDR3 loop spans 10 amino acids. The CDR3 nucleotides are TGTGCCAGCGCAGGGCTAATTCAGTACTTC. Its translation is CASAGLIQYF.

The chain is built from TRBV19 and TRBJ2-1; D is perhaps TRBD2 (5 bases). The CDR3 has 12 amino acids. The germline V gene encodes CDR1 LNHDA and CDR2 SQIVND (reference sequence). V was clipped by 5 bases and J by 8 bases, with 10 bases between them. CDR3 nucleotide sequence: TGTGCCAGTAGTCTCGGGGTTGATGAGCAGTTCTTC. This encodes CASSLGVDEQFF. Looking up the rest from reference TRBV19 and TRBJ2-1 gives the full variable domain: DGGITQSPKYLFRKEGQNVTLSCEQNLNHDAMYWYRQDPGQGLRLIYYSQIVNDFQKGDIAEGYSVSREKKESFPLTVTSAQKNPTAFYLCASSLGVDEQFFGPGTRLTVL.

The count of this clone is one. CDR3 nucleotides: TGTGCCAGCAGTTTATGGGGCTCTATGGCGGGACCATACAATGAGCAGTTCTTC. Residues: CASSLWGSMAGPYNEQFF. The chain links TRBV27 to TRBJ2-1, with D perhaps matching TRBD2 (6 bases). This CDR3 is 18 amino acids long. CDR1 is MNHEY and CDR2 is SMNVEV in the germline V gene (reference sequence). Trimming shortened V by 1 base and J by 4 bases, and 20 bases separated the two germline ends.

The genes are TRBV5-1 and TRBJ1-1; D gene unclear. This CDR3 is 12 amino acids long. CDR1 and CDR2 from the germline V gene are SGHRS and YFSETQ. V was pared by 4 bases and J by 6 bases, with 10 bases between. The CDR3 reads CASSPHGAEAFF. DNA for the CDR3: TGCGCCAGCAGCCCCCACGGGGCTGAAGCTTTCTTT.